This TCR beta chain was captured by sequencing in a study of shared clonotypes between healthy human individuals. The study's findings and limits: Incomplete sequencing of sorted subsets was indicated by rarefaction despite large depth.

Regarding this clone: Its target is unknown. In the same sample, other DNA sequences code for this CDR3.

Produced via immunoSEQ multiplex PCR; TCRdb's table is partial and in-frame only. The data contain roughly 2.6 million clones, 85% to 95% of them singletons. This CDR3 comprises 15 residues. In germline, CDR1 is SGHRS, CDR2 YFSETQ. V was pared by 4 bases and J by 3 bases, with 6 bases of the junction left unmatched. The sample taken for sequencing was naive CD4+ T cells sorted from blood. Subset specified: CD45RA+ positively selected. The V and J genes are TRBV5-1 and TRBJ2-1; 8 bases fit TRBD1. This receptor was taken from a man younger than 35 in good health. The CDR3 loop is CASSLGQGGYNEQFF. CDR3 in DNA: TGCGCCAGCAGCCTCGGACAGGGTGGCTACAATGAGCAGTTCTTC.